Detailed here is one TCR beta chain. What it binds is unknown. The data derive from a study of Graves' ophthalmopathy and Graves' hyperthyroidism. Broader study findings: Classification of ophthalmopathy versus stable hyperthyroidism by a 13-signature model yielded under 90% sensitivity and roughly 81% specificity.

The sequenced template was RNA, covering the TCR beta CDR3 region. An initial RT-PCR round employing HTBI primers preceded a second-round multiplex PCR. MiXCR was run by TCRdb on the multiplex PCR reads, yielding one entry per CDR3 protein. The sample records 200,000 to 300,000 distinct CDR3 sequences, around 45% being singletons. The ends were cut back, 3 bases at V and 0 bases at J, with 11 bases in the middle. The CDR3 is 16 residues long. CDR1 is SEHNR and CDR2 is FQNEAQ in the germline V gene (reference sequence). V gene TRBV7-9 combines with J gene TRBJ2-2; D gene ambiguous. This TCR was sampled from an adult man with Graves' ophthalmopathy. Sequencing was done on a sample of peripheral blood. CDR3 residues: CASSFGLITNTGELFF. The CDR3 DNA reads TGTGCCAGCAGCTTCGGTCTAATAACGAACACCGGGGAGCTGTTTTTT.